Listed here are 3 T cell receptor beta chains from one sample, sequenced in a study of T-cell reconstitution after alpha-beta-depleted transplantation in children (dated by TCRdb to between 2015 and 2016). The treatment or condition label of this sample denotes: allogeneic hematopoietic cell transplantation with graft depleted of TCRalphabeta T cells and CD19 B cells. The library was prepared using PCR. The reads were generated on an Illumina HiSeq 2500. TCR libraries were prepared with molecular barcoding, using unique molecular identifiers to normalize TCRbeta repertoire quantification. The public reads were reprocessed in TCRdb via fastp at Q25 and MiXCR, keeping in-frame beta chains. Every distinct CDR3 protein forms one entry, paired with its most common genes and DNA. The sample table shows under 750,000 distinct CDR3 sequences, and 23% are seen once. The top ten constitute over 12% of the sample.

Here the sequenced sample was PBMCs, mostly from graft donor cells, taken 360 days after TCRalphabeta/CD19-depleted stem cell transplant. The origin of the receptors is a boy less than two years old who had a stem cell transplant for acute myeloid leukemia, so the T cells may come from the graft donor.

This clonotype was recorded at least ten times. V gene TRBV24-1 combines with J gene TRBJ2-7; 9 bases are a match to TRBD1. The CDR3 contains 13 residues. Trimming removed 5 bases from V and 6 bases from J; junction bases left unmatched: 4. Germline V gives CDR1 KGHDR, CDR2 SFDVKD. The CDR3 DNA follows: TGTGCCACCAGTGCCCCGGACAGGGGCGAGCAGTACGTC. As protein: CATSAPDRGEQYV.

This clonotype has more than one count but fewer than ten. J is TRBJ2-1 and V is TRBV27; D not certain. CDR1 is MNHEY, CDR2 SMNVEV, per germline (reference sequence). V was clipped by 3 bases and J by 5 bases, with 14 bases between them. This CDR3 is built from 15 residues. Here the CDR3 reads CASSFEAHPHNEQFF. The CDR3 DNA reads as TGTGCCAGCAGTTTCGAGGCGCATCCCCACAATGAGCAGTTCTTC.

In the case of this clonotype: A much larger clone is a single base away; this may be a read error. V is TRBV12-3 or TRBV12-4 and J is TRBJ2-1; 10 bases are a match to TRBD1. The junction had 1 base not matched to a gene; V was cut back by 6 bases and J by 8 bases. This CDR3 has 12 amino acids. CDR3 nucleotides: TGTGCCAGCAGGGGACAGGGGTATGAGCAGTTCTTC. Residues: CASRGQGYEQFF.